The clone carrying this T cell receptor beta chain has just a few counts. The target antigen is unknown. The PCR made use of 60 Vbeta and 13 Jbeta primers. Authors' data handling: As a later analysis found, there were 80 million or so unique TCR beta chains, of which roughly 11 million were shared. Sequencing was performed with immunoSEQ multiplex PCR; in TCRdb, only in-frame clones are kept and a portion is missing. V and J calls and clone size are copied from that table; D and trimming were computed from the DNA. Of around 200,000 clones in the sample, roughly 80% were seen once. The sample belongs to a study of cytomegalovirus exposure and HLA in healthy donors. Study results and caveats: In a later analysis, several top co-occurrence clusters appeared linked to parvovirus B19, influenza, CMV and Epstein-Barr virus. Three CMV-associated chains were confirmed in vitro to be specific for CMV antigens. At a 0.05 false discovery rate, a later analysis found 16,951 TCR beta sequences to be associated with HLA alleles.

The CDR3 covers 14 residues. Germline V lookup: CDR1 MDHEN, CDR2 SYDVKM. Trimming cost V 2 bases and J 11 bases, with 18 bases left between them. The sequencing input was PBMCs. The chain combines TRBV28 with TRBJ2-5; TRBD2 is a possible D gene (6 bases). The source of this sequence is a man aged 35-49 years in good health and CMV-seronegative. CDR3 protein: CASSLQVNSGGQYF. The CDR3 DNA reads TGTGCCAGCAGTTTACAGGTTAACTCTGGGGGGCAGTACTTC. The whole variable domain, remainder taken from reference TRBV28 and TRBJ2-5, is DVKVTQSSRYLVKRTGEKVFLECVQDMDHENMFWYRQDPGLGLRLIYFSYDVKMKEKGDIPEGYSVSREKKERFSLILESASTNQTSMYLCASSLQVNSGGQYFGPGTRLLVL.